These 10 T cell receptor beta chains were sequenced from one sample in a study of regulatory T cells in long-lasting Graves disease. CDR3-region Arm-PCR and iRepertoire HTBI primers produced the TCR beta libraries. TCRdb reprocessed the multiplex PCR reads with MiXCR, giving one entry per CDR3 protein. The sample contains roughly 300,000 distinct CDR3 sequences, about 19% of which appear only once. Time point reported: persistent/refractory GD, antithyroid drugs over 5 years with positive TRAb. Preparation of the TCR library used RNA extracted from PBMCs. The source was peripheral blood mononuclear cells (PBMCs), collected when the disease was refractory, from a patient treated with antithyroid drugs. The receptors were gathered from a female donor with Graves disease.

This clonotype was seen at least ten times. The rearrangement joins TRBV7-6 to TRBJ1-4, with 8 bases lining up with TRBD1. CDR3 length: 15 amino acids. Germline lookup yields CDR1 SGHVS and CDR2 FNYEAQ. V shed 2 bases, J shed 2 bases, and the junction held 1 base outside the gene matches. The CDR3: CASSLRQGTNEKLFF. DNA of the CDR3: TGTGCCAGCAGCTTACGACAGGGGACTAATGAAAAACTGTTTTTT.

This clonotype has a count of ten or more. The chain links TRBV6-1 to TRBJ1-5; D possibly corresponds to TRBD1 (5 bases). The CDR3 has 14 amino acids. Germline CDR1 reads MNHNS; CDR2 reads SASEGT. The V end lost 7 bases, the J end lost 7 bases, and 17 bases lay between the germline ends. The CDR3 is CASTSRGVGQPQHF. The CDR3 nucleotides are TGTGCCAGCACCTCCCGAGGGGTAGGACAGCCCCAGCATTTT.

This clonotype has at least ten counts. V gene TRBV7-2 combines with J gene TRBJ1-5, with D uncertain. Trimming shortened V by 0 bases and J by 9 bases, and 9 bases separated the two germline ends. Germline assignment: CDR1 SGHTA and CDR2 FQGNSA. This CDR3 spans 13 amino acids. CDR3 protein: CASSLARMGPQHF. The CDR3 region has the DNA TGTGCCAGCAGCTTAGCGCGAATGGGGCCCCAGCATTTT.

The V call is TRBV10-3, the J call TRBJ1-3; tentatively, D is TRBD1 (6 bases). The CDR3 contains 12 residues. With 6 bases removed from V and 6 bases from J, the gap between germline ends came to 9 bases. Per the germline V gene, CDR1 is ENHRY and CDR2 is SYGVKD. Written as DNA, the CDR3 is TGTGCCATCAGCCGGGACATAAACACCATATATTTT. Protein sequence: CAISRDINTIYF.

This clonotype was seen many times. The J gene is TRBJ2-5, the V gene TRBV2; a possible D gene is TRBD2 (6 bases). V gave up 3 bases and J gave up 2 bases, with 16 bases separating them. The CDR3 contains 16 residues. Germline CDR1 is SNHLY and CDR2 is FYNNEI. The CDR3 DNA is TGTGCCAGCAGTGACCCGGGTTCGGGGGATCAAGAGACCCAGTACTTC. Protein product: CASSDPGSGDQETQYF.

Points on this clonotype: A much bigger clone sits one base away, suggesting this may be a read error. V is TRBV2 and J is TRBJ2-7; D remains unclear. Per germline, CDR1 SNHLY and CDR2 FYNNEI. The CDR3 spans 13 residues. V was cut by 1 base and J by 6 bases, with 10 bases left in between. The CDR3 region has the DNA TGTGCCAGCAGTGAAGAAGCGACCTGCGAGCAGTACTTC. Its translation: CASSEEATCEQYF.

In its sample, this clonotype was seen a few times. This chain joins TRBV11-2 and TRBJ2-1; D is unresolved. Trimming pared 10 bases from V and 9 bases from J, leaving 16 bases between. Germline CDR1 is SGHAT and CDR2 is FQNNGV. The CDR3 extends over 12 amino acids. CDR3 nucleotide sequence: TGTGCCATCCGTAGTCCGCCATTTGAGCAGTTCTTC. Translated, it gives CAIRSPPFEQFF.

This clonotype has a count of ten or more. The gene calls are TRBV11-2 and TRBJ1-1; no reliable D call. The length of the CDR3 is 16 residues. CDR1 SGHAT and CDR2 FQNNGV come from the germline V gene. Trimming left V 0 bases short and J 0 bases short, with 11 bases between. The CDR3 DNA sequence: TGTGCCAGCAGCTTAGATAGTAGGGCAATGAACACTGAAGCTTTCTTT. Its translation: CASSLDSRAMNTEAFF.

This clonotype was counted only a few times. This chain connects TRBV7-6 to TRBJ2-2; D remains unclear. Trimming took 1 base from V and 4 from J, leaving 7 bases between them. Germline V CDR1 and CDR2: SGHVS, FNYEAQ. The CDR3 is 14 amino acids. CDR3 in amino acids: CASSLGASTGELFF. The CDR3 DNA is TGTGCCAGCAGCTTAGGCGCGAGCACCGGGGAGCTGTTTTTT.

This clonotype was seen ten or more times. The chain uses TRBV6-2 or TRBV6-3 and TRBJ1-2; TRBD1 aligns across 9 bases. The V segment lost 4 bases and the J segment 0 bases; nucleotides outside the gene matches: 9. The CDR3 runs 17 residues. CDR1 is MNHEY, CDR2 SVGEGT, per germline. The CDR3 here is CASSSRDRDSPNYGYTF. The CDR3 DNA is TGTGCCAGCAGTTCCCGGGACAGGGATTCACCTAACTATGGCTACACCTTC.